Shown below are 27 T cell receptor beta chains from a single sample sequenced in a study of OX40 agonist ivuxolimab in advanced cancers. The data were produced by immunoSEQ multiplex PCR, yet TCRdb's version contains in-frame clones alone and is incomplete. Here the sample spans roughly 69,000 clones, less than 95% being singletons. The source was CD4+ or CD8+ T cells sorted from blood, collected in a trial of the OX40 agonist ivuxolimab. These receptors were collected from an adult with an advanced solid tumor such as melanoma, head and neck, liver or kidney cancer.

The chain has TRBV5-1 and TRBJ2-3; the match to TRBD2 covers 8 bases. CDR1 is SGHRS and CDR2 is YFSETQ in the germline V gene. This CDR3 has 16 amino acids. J was trimmed by 2 bases and V by 0 bases; bases with no gene match: 5. Written as DNA, the CDR3 is TGCGCCAGCAGCTTGGCCTGGCGGGGGGTCACAGATACGCAGTATTTT. This sequence encodes CASSLAWRGVTDTQYF.

This clone was found once. The rearrangement joins TRBV7-3 to TRBJ2-5; weak D call: TRBD2 (5 bases). The CDR3 spans 13 residues. Between the trimmed V and J ends, which lost 5 bases and 5 bases, there was a span of 12 bases. Germline values: CDR1 SGHTA, CDR2 FQGTGA. The CDR3: CASSPTRGETQYF. The CDR3 bases are TGTGCCAGCAGCCCCACTAGAGGGGAGACCCAGTACTTC.

The V and J genes are TRBV27 and TRBJ2-7, with D tentatively TRBD2 (6 bases). V lost 6 bases and J 3 bases, leaving 15 bases between the germline ends. This CDR3 comprises 14 residues. Germline V lookup: CDR1 MNHEY, CDR2 SMNVEV (reference sequence). CDR3 bases: TGTGCCAGCAGATCAAGTCTGGGACTCTACGAGCAGTACTTC. Protein: CASRSSLGLYEQYF.

This chain connects TRBV5-5 to TRBJ2-1; D might be TRBD2 (6 bases). Between the trimmed V and J ends, which lost 7 bases and 5 bases, there was a span of 19 bases. This CDR3 has 15 residues. The germline gives CDR1 SGHKS, CDR2 YYEKEE (reference sequence). Here the CDR3 reads CASLNWGVRNNEQFF. The CDR3 DNA sequence: TGTGCCAGCCTTAATTGGGGGGTGCGAAACAATGAGCAGTTCTTC. Looking up the rest from reference TRBV5-5 and TRBJ2-1 gives the full variable domain: DAGVTQSPTHLIKTRGQQVTLRCSPISGHKSVSWYQQVLGQGPQFIFQYYEKEERGRGNFPDRFSARQFPNYSSELNVNALLLGDSALYLCASLNWGVRNNEQFFGPGTRLTVL.

This chain connects TRBV5-4 to TRBJ2-5, with 12 nucleotides matching TRBD1. J was trimmed by 1 base and V by 7 bases; bases with no gene match: 8. Germline V lookup: CDR1 SGHNT, CDR2 YYREEE (reference sequence). This CDR3 has 16 residues. The CDR3 protein is CASYSWGQGAQETQYF. The CDR3 DNA reads TGTGCCAGCTACTCTTGGGGACAGGGGGCCCAAGAGACCCAGTACTTC.

This clone appeared a few times. The chain uses TRBV7-9 and TRBJ1-2; D not certain. The length of the CDR3 is 12 residues. The V and J ends lost 0 bases and 6 bases respectively, with 5 bases between them. Germline-derived CDR1 and CDR2 are SEHNR and FQNEAQ (reference sequence). The CDR3 nucleotides are TGTGCCAGCAGCTTAGCGGGGAATGGCTACACCTTC. It translates to CASSLAGNGYTF. Full variable domain (rest looked up from reference TRBV7-9 and TRBJ1-2): DTGVSQNPRHKITKRGQNVTFRCDPISEHNRLYWYRQTLGQGPEFLTYFQNEAQLEKSRLLSDRFSAERPKGSFSTLEIQRTEQGDSAMYLCASSLAGNGYTFGSGTRLTVV.

In regard to this clone: Other DNA sequences of this sample code for an identical CDR3. This chain joins TRBV7-2 and TRBJ2-7, with D possibly TRBD2 on 6 matching bases. This CDR3 contains 12 residues. Trimming shortened V by 5 bases and J by 7 bases, and 12 bases separated the two germline ends. Germline values: CDR1 SGHTA, CDR2 FQGNSA. The CDR3 sequence is CASSPDYPEQYF. The CDR3 DNA reads as TGTGCCAGCAGCCCGGACTATCCAGAGCAGTACTTC.

V and J are TRBV18 and TRBJ2-7; weak D call: TRBD2 (7 bases). Trimming shortened V by 1 base and J by 7 bases, and 14 bases separated the two germline ends. The CDR3 has 14 residues. CDR1 KGHSH and CDR2 LQKENI come from the germline V gene. The CDR3 nucleotides read TGTGCCAGCTCACCACAGCCGGGGGGCTGGGAGCAGTACTTC. This gives the protein CASSPQPGGWEQYF.

The rearrangement uses TRBV19 and TRBJ1-3; 9 nucleotides agree with TRBD1. Germline V CDR1 and CDR2: LNHDA, SQIVND (reference sequence). Losses at the gene ends were 5 bases for V and 2 bases for J; bases not matched to a gene: 4. This CDR3 has 15 residues. The CDR3 nucleotides read TGTGCCAGTAGTTACCGGGACAGGGCTGGAAACACCATATATTTT. Translation: CASSYRDRAGNTIYF.

This chain uses TRBV4-1 with TRBJ1-1; 8 nucleotides align to TRBD1. The trim removed 6 bases at V and 0 bases at J, leaving 12 bases unmatched. Germline V CDR1 and CDR2: MGHRA, YSYEKL. The CDR3 consists of 17 residues. CDR3 in DNA: TGCGCCAGCAGTCAACCGGGACAGGAATCCATGAACACTGAAGCTTTCTTT. It encodes CASSQPGQESMNTEAFF.

J is TRBJ2-7 and V is TRBV5-1; D gene uncertain. Trimming cost V 1 base and J 2 bases, with 19 bases left between them. The germline CDR1 and CDR2 sequences are SGHRS and YFSETQ. This CDR3 is built from 17 residues. The DNA for the CDR3 is TGCGCCAGCAGCTTGCAACCAGCGCCGAGAGGCGCCTACGAGCAGTACTTC. It encodes CASSLQPAPRGAYEQYF.

The chain recombines TRBV6-1 with TRBJ1-1; 7 bases agree with TRBD1. Germline V gene lookup returns CDR1 MNHNS and CDR2 SASEGT. V gave up 7 bases and J gave up 11 bases; unmatched junction bases: 10. This CDR3 comprises 12 residues. The CDR3 DNA reads TGTGCCAGCACCGCACAGGGGATCGATGCTTTCTTT. Protein: CASTAQGIDAFF.

The genes are TRBV11-2 and TRBJ1-2; no clear D. Trimming stripped 1 base from V and 2 bases from J, with 5 bases between. This CDR3 comprises 13 residues. Germline values: CDR1 SGHAT, CDR2 FQNNGV. CDR3: CASSLVQNYGYTF. In nucleotides, the CDR3 is TGTGCCAGCAGCTTAGTCCAAAACTATGGCTACACCTTC. The whole variable domain, remainder taken from reference TRBV11-2 and TRBJ1-2, is EAGVAQSPRYKIIEKRQSVAFWCNPISGHATLYWYQQILGQGPKLLIQFQNNGVVDDSQLPKDRFSAERLKGVDSTLKIQPAKLEDSAVYLCASSLVQNYGYTFGSGTRLTVV.

The rearrangement links TRBV7-9 to TRBJ1-2; 7 nucleotides line up with TRBD1. Germline V gene sequence: CDR1 SEHNR, CDR2 FQNEAQ (reference sequence). V lost 0 bases to trimming and J lost 4 bases; unmatched junction nucleotides: 5. The CDR3 sequence is 15 residues long. As DNA, the CDR3 is TGTGCCAGCAGCTTAGCGCGGGACAGCCTCTATGGCTACACCTTC. Translation: CASSLARDSLYGYTF.

CDR3 residues: CAWSLIGTTGNTIYF. The CDR3 bases are TGTGCCTGGAGCCTTATCGGGACAACGGGAAACACCATATATTTT. V gene TRBV30 combines with J gene TRBJ1-3; TRBD1 is a possible D gene (6 bases). Germline CDR1 GTSNPN, CDR2 SVGIG (reference sequence). V dropped 3 bases and J dropped 4 bases, with 16 bases sitting between them. The CDR3 sequence is 15 residues long. The full variable domain, its missing parts supplied by reference TRBV30 and TRBJ1-3, is SQTIHQWPATLVQPVGSPLSLECTVEGTSNPNLYWYRQAAGRGLQLLFYSVGIGQISSEVPQNLSASRPQDRQFILSSKKLLLSDSGFYLCAWSLIGTTGNTIYFGEGSWLTVV.

V is TRBV5-6 and J is TRBJ2-7; possible D gene TRBD2, 6 bases. V was pared by 5 bases and J by 3 bases, with 18 bases between. Germline CDR1 reads SGHDT; CDR2 reads YYEEEE. This CDR3 has 15 amino acids. The CDR3 loop is CASSTKLTGDYEQYF. The CDR3 region has the DNA TGTGCCAGCAGTACTAAATTAACGGGAGACTACGAGCAGTACTTC.

The V call is TRBV14, the J call TRBJ2-2; D is possibly TRBD1 (5 bases). Trimming shortened V by 1 base and J by 7 bases, and 7 bases separated the two germline ends. Looked up from germline, CDR1 is SGHDN and CDR2 is FVKESK. The CDR3 is 13 residues long. CDR3 nucleotides: TGTGCCAGCAGCCAAGTTAGGGGCGGGGAGCTGTTTTTT. Translating gives CASSQVRGGELFF.

This clone has a single count. The chain combines TRBV9 with TRBJ2-7; a possible D gene is TRBD2 (6 bases). Germline V gene sequence: CDR1 SGDLS, CDR2 YYNGEE. This CDR3 spans 14 amino acids. Trimming cost V 6 bases and J 1 base, with 14 bases left between them. The CDR3 sequence is CASTTGLSSYEQYF. The CDR3 bases are TGTGCCAGCACCACGGGACTGAGTTCCTACGAGCAGTACTTC.

This rearrangement joins TRBV5-1 to TRBJ2-2, with 7 bases fitting TRBD1. The CDR3 is 16 amino acids. Trimming took 5 bases from V and 0 from J; bases not matched to a gene: 7. From germline, CDR1 is SGHRS and CDR2 YFSETQ. CDR3: CASRITGTANTGELFF. The CDR3 bases are TGCGCCAGCAGAATCACCGGGACAGCGAACACCGGGGAGCTGTTTTTT.

A single count supports this clone. This chain links TRBV6-4 with TRBJ2-7; a weak D match, TRBD1 (5 bases). Germline-derived CDR1 and CDR2 are MRHNA and SNTAGT. This CDR3 is 14 amino acids long. The V end lost 3 bases, the J end lost 4 bases, and 13 bases lay between the germline ends. CDR3 protein: CASSEITGLYEQYF. CDR3 nucleotide sequence: TGTGCCAGCAGTGAAATAACAGGTCTGTACGAGCAGTACTTC.

The CDR3 region has the DNA TGTGCCAGCAGCGCCGGGACAGCCAATAATTCACCCCTCCACTTT. This encodes CASSAGTANNSPLHF. The rearrangement uses TRBV7-3 and TRBJ1-6; 7 bases are shared with TRBD1. The trim removed 5 bases at V and 5 bases at J, leaving 6 bases unmatched. CDR3 length equals 15 residues. Germline lookup yields CDR1 SGHTA and CDR2 FQGTGA. Drawing the rest from reference TRBV7-3 and TRBJ1-6, the complete variable domain is GAGVSQTPSNKVTEKGKYVELRCDPISGHTALYWYRQSLGQGPEFLIYFQGTGAADDSGLPNDRFFAVRPEGSVSTLKIQRTERGDSAVYLCASSAGTANNSPLHFGNGTRLTVT.

The chain employs TRBV7-9 and TRBJ1-1; D ambiguous. Between the trimmed V and J ends, which lost 4 bases and 4 bases, there was a span of 16 bases. CDR1 and CDR2 (germline): SEHNR, FQNEAQ (reference sequence). The CDR3 is 15 residues long. The CDR3, as DNA: TGTGCCAGCAGCTCCAACCACGGCGAGGGCACTGAAGCTTTCTTT. Its protein is CASSSNHGEGTEAFF.

V usage is TRBV5-1 and J usage is TRBJ2-5, with D tentatively TRBD2 (6 bases). Germline values: CDR1 SGHRS, CDR2 YFSETQ. With 0 bases removed from V and 5 bases from J, the gap between germline ends came to 17 bases. This CDR3 has 16 amino acids. The CDR3 bases are TGCGCCAGCAGCTTGGGTACTAGCTTAGAAAGGGAGACCCAGTACTTC. Translating it yields CASSLGTSLERETQYF.

The table lists this clone with a count of one. The chain uses TRBV9 and TRBJ1-5; D gene uncertain. Germline lookup yields CDR1 SGDLS and CDR2 YYNGEE. CDR3 length equals 14 residues. Trimming took 0 bases from V and 9 from J, leaving 13 bases between them. As DNA, the CDR3 is TGTGCCAGCAGCGTAGATTCCGTCCCCGGGCCCCAGCATTTT. Translating it yields CASSVDSVPGPQHF.

CDR3: CASSRDRLYGYTF. The DNA of the CDR3 is TGTGCCAGTAGTAGGGACCGACTCTATGGCTACACCTTC. The chain is built from TRBV19 and TRBJ1-2, with a possible D match to TRBD1 (5 bases). The CDR3 is made up of 13 amino acids. Looked up from germline, CDR1 is LNHDA and CDR2 is SQIVND (reference sequence). The V and J ends lost 4 bases and 4 bases respectively, with 10 bases between them.

The chain joins TRBV18 to TRBJ2-7; tentatively, D is TRBD2 (5 bases). With 3 bases removed from V and 1 base from J, the gap between germline ends came to 13 bases. Germline-derived CDR1 and CDR2 are KGHSH and LQKENI. This CDR3 has 15 residues. The CDR3 reads CASSPASMGSYEQYF. As DNA, the CDR3 is TGTGCCAGCTCACCCGCTAGCATGGGGTCCTACGAGCAGTACTTC.

The J gene is TRBJ2-7, the V gene TRBV18, with 9 bases fitting TRBD2. This CDR3 is built from 15 residues. In germline, CDR1 is KGHSH, CDR2 LQKENI. V lost 2 bases, J lost 7 bases, and 9 bases stayed unmatched. CDR3 nucleotides: TGTGCCAGCTCACCAGGGTTAGCGGGAGCCGTAGAGCAGTACTTC. It translates to CASSPGLAGAVEQYF.